These 19 T cell receptor beta chains share one sample of origin, sequenced in a study of T cell repertoires in cytomegalovirus infection. Using its own MiXCR run on the reads, TCRdb lists one record per CDR3 protein. The data show around 750,000 distinct CDR3 sequences, about 31% seen once. For these TCRs, the target antigens are not known. The source was cultured CD8+ T cells from PBMCs, collected from culture after CMV antigen stimulation. The receptors were gathered from a human donor in good health (CMV status not recorded). Some clones in this sample may be carry-over from other donors' samples.

This clonotype was seen only a few times. A junction boundary mismatches the germline segment, possibly from a read error. The genes are TRBV7-7 and TRBJ2-5, with TRBD1 as a possible D gene (5 bases). The germline V gene has CDR1 SSHAT and CDR2 FNYEAQ (reference sequence). The CDR3 is made up of 14 amino acids. This CDR3 reads CASSLEDNQETQYF. The CDR3 nucleotides read TGTGCTAGCAGCTTAGAGGACAACCAAGAGACCCAGTACTTC.

Note on this clonotype: The junction differs from germline at one of its ends, possibly a read error. The V call is TRBV12-5, the J call TRBJ2-3; D ambiguous. Germline V gene lookup returns CDR1 LGHNT and CDR2 FRNRAP. The CDR3 totals 16 residues. CDR3 residues: CVSGLGFNPPVGTQYF. In DNA form, the CDR3 reads TGTGTTAGTGGTTTGGGCTTCAACCCCCCGGTGGGTACGCAGTATTTT.

The genes are TRBV4-2 and TRBJ1-2; the match to TRBD1 covers 9 bases. V shed 3 bases and J 6 bases; nucleotides not matched to a gene: 5. Germline V CDR1 and CDR2: LGHNA, YNFKEQ. This CDR3 comprises 14 residues. The CDR3 nucleotides read TGTGCCAGCAGCCATACGGGACAGGGTGATGGCTACACCTTC. Amino acid sequence: CASSHTGQGDGYTF.

The table lists this clonotype with many counts. Germline and junction disagree at one end, which may indicate a read error. V gene TRBV12-3 or TRBV12-4 combines with J gene TRBJ2-1, with 7 bases that match TRBD2. CDR3 length equals 15 residues. The chain's CDR3 is CASSLVAGAYNEQFF. The CDR3 coding sequence is TGTGCTAGCAGCTTAGTGGCGGGGGCCTACAATGAGCAGTTCTTC.

CDR3: CASSRTGGREQFF. Here the CDR3 DNA reads TGTGCCAGCAGTCGGACGGGGGGACGGGAGCAGTTCTTC. The rearrangement uses TRBV6-1 and TRBJ2-1; TRBD2 agrees at 7 bases. CDR1 MNHNS and CDR2 SASEGT come from the germline V gene. This CDR3 contains 13 residues. J gave up 10 bases and V 5 bases, and 8 bases lay outside the gene matches.

This clonotype was detected a few times. The rearrangement uses TRBV7-6 and TRBJ2-1, with D tentatively TRBD1 or TRBD2 (5 bases each). CDR1 is SGHVS, CDR2 FNYEAQ, per germline. Deletions cut 5 bases from V and 8 bases from J, with 19 bases between. The CDR3 loop spans 15 amino acids. As DNA, the CDR3 is TGTGCCAGCAGCCTCAGGGCGGGTAGTAGGGATGAGCAGTTCTTC. Translating gives CASSLRAGSRDEQFF.

This chain joins TRBV28 and TRBJ1-1, with 8 bases lining up with TRBD1. There are 14 residues in the CDR3. From germline, CDR1 is MDHEN and CDR2 SYDVKM. J was trimmed by 4 bases and V by 11 bases; bases with no gene match: 12. The CDR3 region has the DNA TGTGCCTCCTCGTCCGCCGGGACAGGCACTGAAGCTTTCTTT. Protein: CASSSAGTGTEAFF.

This clonotype was counted a few times. The genes are TRBV4-1 and TRBJ2-2, with 7 bases lining up with TRBD2. J gave up 1 base and V 0 bases, and 2 bases lay outside the gene matches. Germline CDR1 and CDR2: MGHRA and YSYEKL. The CDR3 extends over 16 amino acids. CDR3 amino acids: CASSQDGRENTGELFF. CDR3 coding DNA: TGCGCCAGCAGCCAAGATGGGAGGGAGAACACCGGGGAGCTGTTTTTT.

The chain recombines TRBV10-3 with TRBJ1-2; no reliable D call. V lost 2 bases, J lost 3 bases, and 13 bases lay in between. The CDR3 totals 15 residues. Per the germline V gene, CDR1 is ENHRY and CDR2 is SYGVKD. DNA for the CDR3: TGTGCCATCAGTGAGGACCCCCGGCGGGACTATGGCTACACCTTC. This translates into CAISEDPRRDYGYTF.

V is TRBV27 and J is TRBJ2-7; D perhaps matches TRBD1 (5 bases). The CDR3 sequence is 15 residues long. Germline-derived CDR1 and CDR2 are MNHEY and SMNVEV (reference sequence). Trimming left V 6 bases short and J 2 bases short, with 17 bases between. The CDR3 region has the DNA TGTGCCAGCAGCTCCCAGGGTCTCCTAGCCTACGAGCAGTACTTC. Amino acids: CASSSQGLLAYEQYF.

This clonotype has more than one count but fewer than ten. The genes are TRBV5-4 and TRBJ1-1; D might be TRBD1 (5 bases). Germline V gene data show CDR1 as SGHNT and CDR2 as YYREEE (reference sequence). This CDR3 has 14 residues. The V and J ends lost 2 bases and 6 bases respectively, with 14 bases between them. CDR3 sequence (DNA): TGTGCCAGCAGCTTAGCAGGGTCCAATTCTGAAGCTTTCTTT. It specifies CASSLAGSNSEAFF. Looking up the rest from reference TRBV5-4 and TRBJ1-1 gives the full variable domain: ETGVTQSPTHLIKTRGQQVTLRCSSQSGHNTVSWYQQALGQGPQFIFQYYREEENGRGNFPPRFSGLQFPNYSSELNVNALELDDSALYLCASSLAGSNSEAFFGQGTRLTVV.

This clonotype has at least ten counts. The chain recombines TRBV5-1 with TRBJ2-7, with TRBD1 matching over 9 bases. The CDR3 totals 14 residues. Germline-derived CDR1 and CDR2 are SGHRS and YFSETQ. J was trimmed by 2 bases and V by 3 bases; bases with no gene match: 3. The CDR3 loop reads CASSWTGDTYEQYF. CDR3 DNA sequence: TGCGCCAGCAGCTGGACAGGGGACACCTACGAGCAGTACTTC.

The chain has TRBV6-2 or TRBV6-3 and TRBJ2-7; possibly TRBD1 for D (7 bases). Trimming pared 6 bases from V and 0 bases from J, leaving 12 bases between. Germline loops: CDR1 MNHEY, CDR2 SVGEGT. This CDR3 has 14 residues. CDR3 amino acids: CASSIRGASYEQYV. For the CDR3, the DNA is TGTGCCAGCAGCATCAGGGGGGCCTCCTACGAGCAGTACGTC.

Regarding this clonotype: Relative to the germline gene, one junction end is altered; a read error may explain this. The rearrangement joins TRBV6-2 or TRBV6-3 to TRBJ2-1; 7 nucleotides agree with TRBD1. This CDR3 has 19 residues. The V gene's germline CDR1 is MNHEY and CDR2 SVGEGT. The CDR3 is CAGSEPEDYPIGGFDEQFF. CDR3 nucleotides: TGTGCCGGCAGTGAACCCGAGGATTACCCCATAGGGGGCTTCGATGAGCAGTTCTTC.

The sample holds a few counts of this clonotype. The chain has TRBV5-5 and TRBJ2-2; 8 bases line up with TRBD1. There are 17 residues in the CDR3. V shed 0 bases and J 1 base; nucleotides not matched to a gene: 5. Per the germline V gene, CDR1 is SGHKS and CDR2 is YYEKEE (reference sequence). The CDR3 DNA sequence: TGTGCCAGCAGCTTGGTAGTGGGACAGGTGAACACCGGGGAGCTGTTTTTT. It encodes CASSLVVGQVNTGELFF.

Comments on this clonotype: Its ends do not fully match the called genes, so a read error is possible. This chain joins TRBV20-1 and TRBJ2-1; 8 bases map to TRBD2. Germline V gene sequence: CDR1 DFQATT, CDR2 SNEGSKA (reference sequence). CDR3 size: 13 residues. CDR3 nucleotides: TGCAGTGCTCGGGGGGGGAATTACAATGAACAGTTCTTC. Protein product: CSARGGNYNEQFF.

The rearrangement joins TRBV12-3 or TRBV12-4 to TRBJ2-1; D remains ambiguous. V was pared by 6 bases and J by 3 bases, with 9 bases between. The CDR3 is made up of 13 amino acids. CDR3 in amino acids: CASSGQNYNEQFF. Written as DNA, the CDR3 is TGTGCCAGCAGCGGGCAGAACTACAATGAGCAGTTCTTC.

This clonotype came up a few times. V is TRBV7-2 and J is TRBJ1-2; 8 bases line up with TRBD1. Per the germline V gene, CDR1 is SGHTA and CDR2 is FQGNSA. Unmatched junction bases numbered 10, after V lost 1 base and J lost 0 bases. This CDR3 is built from 18 residues. CDR3 in amino acids: CASSLVQGALGSNYGYTF. CDR3 DNA sequence: TGTGCCAGCAGCTTAGTCCAGGGGGCGTTAGGATCTAACTATGGCTACACCTTC.

The V call is TRBV15, the J call TRBJ2-7, with TRBD2 as a possible D gene (6 bases). Looked up from germline, CDR1 is LNHNV and CDR2 is YYDKDF (reference sequence). This CDR3 is 14 amino acids long. V was clipped by 5 bases and J by 3 bases, with 14 bases between them. Here the CDR3 DNA reads TGTGCCACCAGCCCCTCCGGGCGGGACTACGAGCAGTACTTC. Translating it yields CATSPSGRDYEQYF.